This T cell receptor (beta chain) was captured in a study of neurological immune-mediated disorders. The cDNA was produced through 5'RACE with 10-nucleotide random UMIs. Each CDR3 protein gets one entry after TCRdb re-called the 5' RACE reads with MiXCR. The table includes some 60,000 distinct CDR3 sequences, over 8.5% detected once. Time point denoted: longitudinal time-point 1 (baseline). Unsorted libraries used 2 million PBMCs kept at -80 degrees C. There are 13 residues in the CDR3. Germline CDR1 and CDR2: SGHRS and YFSETQ. V was clipped by 3 bases and J by 3 bases; unmatched bases: 2. This clonotype was found many times.

V is TRBV5-1 and J is TRBJ1-1, with 7 positions matching TRBD1. This clonotype was sampled from a male donor with HTLV-1-associated myelopathy (HAM/TSP). The sample consisted of PBMCs. For the CDR3, the DNA is TGCGCCAGCAGCTCGGGACAGTACACTGAAGCTTTCTTT. Protein sequence: CASSSGQYTEAFF. Combining the CDR3 with reference TRBV5-1 and TRBJ1-1 gives the whole variable domain KAGVTQTPRYLIKTRGQQVTLSCSPISGHRSVSWYQQTPGQGLQFLFEYFSETQRNKGNFPGRFSGRQFSNSRSEMNVSTLELGDSALYLCASSSGQYTEAFFGQGTRLTVV.